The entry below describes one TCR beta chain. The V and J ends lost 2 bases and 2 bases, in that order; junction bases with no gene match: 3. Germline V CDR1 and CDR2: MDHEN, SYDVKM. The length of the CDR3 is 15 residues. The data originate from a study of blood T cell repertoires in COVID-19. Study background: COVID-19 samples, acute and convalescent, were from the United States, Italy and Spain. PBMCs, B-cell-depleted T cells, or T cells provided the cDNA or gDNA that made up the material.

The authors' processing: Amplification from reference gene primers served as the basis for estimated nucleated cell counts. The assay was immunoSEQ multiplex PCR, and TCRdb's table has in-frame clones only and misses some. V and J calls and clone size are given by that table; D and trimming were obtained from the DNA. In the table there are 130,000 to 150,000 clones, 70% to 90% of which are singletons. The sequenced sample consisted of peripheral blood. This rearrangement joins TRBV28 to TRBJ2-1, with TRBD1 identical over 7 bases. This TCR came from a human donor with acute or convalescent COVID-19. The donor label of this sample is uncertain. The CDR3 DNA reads TGTGCCAGCAGTTTAGAGGACAGGCCCTACAATGAGCAGTTCTTC. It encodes CASSLEDRPYNEQFF.